The 20 T cell receptor beta chains below all came from one sample that was sequenced in a study of shared clonotypes between healthy human individuals. Some clones are missing from TCRdb's copy, which holds only in-frame ones; the method was immunoSEQ multiplex PCR. The sample records almost 750,000 clones, 55% to 75% being singletons. The specimen sequenced was memory CD4+ T cells sorted from blood. As to subset: CD45RA-negative fraction. These receptors were collected from a woman aged 25 to 45 in good health.

The chain combines TRBV6-5 with TRBJ2-3; no clear D. The CDR3 runs to 15 residues. Germline values: CDR1 MNHEY, CDR2 SVGAGI. Trimming removed 6 bases at V and 4 bases at J, with 17 bases between. The CDR3 loop reads CASSLMRKRADTQYF. The DNA of the CDR3 is TGTGCCAGCAGCCTCATGAGGAAAAGGGCAGATACGCAGTATTTT.

The genes are TRBV7-9 and TRBJ2-1; 8 bases are a match to TRBD2. The CDR3 is 17 residues long. J lost 5 bases, V lost 3 bases, and 12 bases had no gene match. Germline V gene sequence: CDR1 SEHNR, CDR2 FQNEAQ (reference sequence). CDR3 coding DNA: TGTGCCAGCAGCTTCCCCCCAGGAGCGGGAGAGGACAATGAGCAGTTCTTC. Translation gives CASSFPPGAGEDNEQFF.

The CDR3 loop is CASSPGQGGFEQYF. The DNA for the CDR3 is TGTGCCAGCAGCCCCGGACAGGGAGGCTTCGAGCAGTACTTC. The rearrangement links TRBV7-9 to TRBJ2-5, with 8 bases lining up with TRBD1. The DNA matches TRBJ2-7 better at its end, which makes the J call doubtful. The germline V gene encodes CDR1 SEHNR and CDR2 FQNEAQ (reference sequence). The CDR3 runs to 14 residues.

The chain joins TRBV21-1 to TRBJ2-3. TRBV21-1 is noted as a pseudogene. This CDR3 is 18 amino acids long. The CDR3 region has the DNA TGTGCCAGCAGCAGAAAGGGGAATCATCGGGACCGCACAGATACGCAGTATTTT. Protein: CASSRKGNHRDRTDTQYF.

The chain links TRBV5-4 to TRBJ2-2, with 7 bases that match TRBD2. Germline lookup yields CDR1 SGHNT and CDR2 YYREEE (reference sequence). The junction had 5 bases not matched to a gene; V was cut back by 9 bases and J by 0 bases. The CDR3 totals 14 residues. The CDR3 loop reads CATRRESNTGELFF. CDR3 nucleotides: TGTGCCACGAGGCGGGAGTCGAACACCGGGGAGCTGTTTTTT.

The chain combines TRBV12-5 with TRBJ1-2; 7 bases align to TRBD1. Germline CDR1 reads LGHNT; CDR2 reads FRNRAP. There are 15 residues in the CDR3. With V trimmed by 0 bases and J by 8 bases, 9 bases remained unmatched. The CDR3 spells CASGLVEGTVEGYTF. For the CDR3, the DNA is TGTGCTAGTGGTTTGGTGGAGGGGACAGTGGAGGGCTACACCTTC.

J is TRBJ2-7 and V is TRBV18, with D unresolved. Germline-derived CDR1 and CDR2 are KGHSH and LQKENI. Trimming removed 2 bases at V and 6 bases at J, with 8 bases between. The CDR3 length is 12 residues. The CDR3 here is CASSPSPSEQYF. The DNA for the CDR3 is TGTGCCAGCTCACCATCTCCTAGCGAGCAGTACTTC.

Details on this clone: Possible read error: a much larger clone is one base away. The chain combines TRBV5-1 with TRBJ1-5, with 8 nucleotides matching TRBD1. The CDR3 consists of 14 residues. The germline CDR1 and CDR2 sequences are SGHRS and YFSETQ. V lost 0 bases and J lost 5; bases outside the gene matches: 1. The DNA of the CDR3 is TGCGCCAGCAGCTTGGGGACAGGGTATCAGCCCCAGCATTTT. It codes for CASSLGTGYQPQHF.

This sequence joins TRBV4-1 and TRBJ1-2, with 10 bases aligning to TRBD1. This CDR3 spans 17 amino acids. Trimming cost V 1 base and J 5 bases; bases outside gene matches: 10. Germline CDR1 MGHRA, CDR2 YSYEKL. The CDR3 spells CASSQGRTGQGVYGYTF. DNA of the CDR3: TGCGCCAGCAGCCAAGGACGGACAGGACAGGGGGTTTATGGCTACACCTTC.

V is TRBV28 and J is TRBJ2-7, with 7 bases that match TRBD1. CDR1 MDHEN and CDR2 SYDVKM come from the germline V gene. Trimming removed 3 bases from V and 0 bases from J; junction bases left unmatched: 14. The CDR3 consists of 18 residues. The CDR3 loop reads CASSFGRQGTFSSYEQYF. The CDR3 DNA follows: TGTGCCAGCAGTTTTGGAAGACAGGGCACATTTTCCTCCTACGAGCAGTACTTC.

The rearrangement joins TRBV2 to TRBJ1-1; 12 bases line up with TRBD1. The V gene's germline CDR1 is SNHLY and CDR2 FYNNEI. V dropped 0 bases and J dropped 1; count of bases not matched to a gene: 6. The CDR3 covers 18 residues. As DNA, the CDR3 is TGTGCCAGCAGTGAAGCGGGGACAGGGGGCTTGGGGAACACTGAAGCTTTCTTT. Amino acid sequence: CASSEAGTGGLGNTEAFF.

This clone was seen a few times. The gene calls are TRBV2 and TRBJ2-7, with TRBD2 as a possible D gene (6 bases). This CDR3 spans 12 amino acids. Germline lookup yields CDR1 SNHLY and CDR2 FYNNEI. The V end lost 11 bases, the J end lost 0 bases, and 11 bases lay between the germline ends. This chain's CDR3 is CAGGAISYEQYF. The CDR3 bases are TGTGCCGGAGGGGCCATCTCCTACGAGCAGTACTTC.

This chain joins TRBV21-1 and TRBJ1-2; the D call TRBD1 from the table was never checked on the DNA. TRBV21-1 is noted as a pseudogene. This CDR3 spans 15 amino acids. The CDR3 DNA sequence: TGTGCCAGCAGCAAAGAGGCAGGGGGCAACTATGGCTACACCTTC. This sequence encodes CASSKEAGGNYGYTF.

The V call is TRBV9, the J call TRBJ2-2; TRBD2 matches 8 bases. CDR1 and CDR2 (germline): SGDLS, YYNGEE. CDR3 size: 18 residues. The V and J ends lost 0 bases and 2 bases, in that order; junction bases with no gene match: 9. The CDR3 here is CASSVEDSGVLNTGELFF. The CDR3 DNA is TGTGCCAGCAGCGTAGAGGATAGCGGGGTCCTTAACACCGGGGAGCTGTTTTTT. The variable domain in full, with the rest retrieved from reference TRBV9 and TRBJ2-2, is DSGVTQTPKHLITATGQRVTLRCSPRSGDLSVYWYQQSLDQGLQFLIQYYNGEERAKGNILERFSAQQFPDLHSELNLSSLELGDSALYFCASSVEDSGVLNTGELFFGEGSRLTVL.

This clone appeared a few times. This rearrangement joins TRBV6-1 to TRBJ1-1, with TRBD1 matching 8 bases. The CDR3 loop spans 14 amino acids. The germline V gene encodes CDR1 MNHNS and CDR2 SASEGT. Trimming cost V 4 bases and J 5 bases; bases outside gene matches: 6. The CDR3, as DNA: TGTGCCAGCAGTGCCGCAGGGGGCAGAACTGAAGCTTTCTTT. It encodes CASSAAGGRTEAFF.

This clone was recorded once. One end of the junction does not line up with germline, which may come from a read error. The sample has other DNA sequences that encode this CDR3 too. This chain connects TRBV7-2 to TRBJ2-3; weak D call: TRBD2 (5 bases). Germline V lookup: CDR1 SGHTA, CDR2 FQGNSA. This CDR3 has 13 residues. CDR3 DNA: TGTGCCAGCAGCCTAGCTAGCACAGATACGCAGTATTTT. The encoded protein is CASSLASTDTQYF.

The genes are TRBV5-5 and TRBJ2-5, with D perhaps matching TRBD2 (7 bases). CDR1 is SGHKS, CDR2 YYEKEE, per germline (reference sequence). The CDR3 has 16 residues. Trimming cost V 2 bases and J 5 bases, with 19 bases left between them. CDR3 region: CASSLRTRGEMETQYF. DNA of the CDR3: TGTGCCAGCAGCTTAAGGACTAGGGGGGAGATGGAGACCCAGTACTTC.

The rearrangement links TRBV10-3 to TRBJ1-5, with D possibly being TRBD1 (5 bases). The CDR3 contains 18 residues. Germline CDR1 is ENHRY and CDR2 is SYGVKD. Trimming pared 10 bases from V and 2 bases from J, leaving 27 bases between. This CDR3 reads CATKAHRKIESGNQPQHF. Here the CDR3 DNA reads TGTGCCACCAAGGCCCACAGGAAGATCGAATCGGGCAATCAGCCCCAGCATTTT.

The rearrangement links TRBV7-9 to TRBJ2-7, with D uncertain. The germline V gene has CDR1 SEHNR and CDR2 FQNEAQ (reference sequence). V gave up 4 bases and J gave up 3 bases, with 4 bases separating them. This CDR3 is built from 11 residues. CDR3 loop: CASSYDYEQYF. CDR3 coding DNA: TGTGCCAGCAGCTACGACTACGAGCAGTACTTC.

This sequence joins TRBV5-1 and TRBJ2-2; D uncertain. Germline-derived CDR1 and CDR2 are SGHRS and YFSETQ. Trimming cost V 0 bases and J 6 bases, with 6 bases left between them. The CDR3 runs 13 residues. The CDR3: CASSLGWSGELFF. For the CDR3, the DNA is TGCGCCAGCAGCTTGGGTTGGTCCGGGGAGCTGTTTTTT.